Listed below are T cell receptor beta chains from one sample, sequenced in a study of OX40 agonist ivuxolimab in advanced cancers. The data were produced by immunoSEQ multiplex PCR, yet TCRdb's version contains in-frame clones alone and is incomplete. The repertoire holds roughly 46,000 clones, with about four fifths as singletons. The starting material was CD4+ or CD8+ T cells sorted from blood, obtained in a trial of the OX40 agonist ivuxolimab. The source of these receptors is an adult with an advanced solid tumor such as melanoma, head and neck, liver or kidney cancer. CDR3s include the opening cysteine and the closing phenylalanine or tryptophan. The order of the fields is CDR3 protein, CDR3 DNA, J gene, V gene, clone size, D gene. A D gene is named only where the DNA matches it firmly. Rows may omit the clone size; those that give it use once, few, many or a size class.

CASSRDFYEQYF,TGTGCCAGCAGCCGGGACTTCTACGAGCAGTACTTC,TRBJ2-7,TRBV5-6,NA,NA
CASSPPLGQGADTQYF,TGTGCCAGCTCACCTCCTCTGGGACAGGGGGCAGATACGCAGTATTTT,TRBJ2-3,TRBV18,NA,TRBD1
CASSTGRSSSYNEQFF,TGCGCCAGCAGCACAGGCAGGTCGAGCTCCTACAATGAGCAGTTCTTC,TRBJ2-1,TRBV5-1,NA,NA
CASSFDRGKEKLFF,TGCGCCAGCAGCTTCGACAGGGGAAAGGAAAAACTGTTTTTT,TRBJ1-4,TRBV5-1,NA,TRBD1
CASSVGQGGGSPLHF,TGTGCCAGCAGCGTTGGACAGGGAGGGGGTTCACCCCTCCACTTT,TRBJ1-6,TRBV9,NA,TRBD1
CASSAGQGSSVYGYTF,TGTGCCAGCAGCGCGGGACAGGGCTCTAGCGTATATGGCTACACCTTC,TRBJ1-2,TRBV5-5,NA,TRBD1
CAWSNGVTEAFF,TGTGCCTGGAGTAACGGGGTTACTGAAGCTTTCTTT,TRBJ1-1,TRBV30,NA,NA
CASNREDEQFF,TGTGCCAGCAACCGGGAGGATGAGCAGTTCTTC,TRBJ2-1,TRBV2,once,TRBD2
CASSSAGAGGPYTGELFF,TGCGCCAGCAGCTCGGCAGGAGCGGGGGGACCCTACACCGGGGAGCTGTTTTTT,TRBJ2-2,TRBV5-1,NA,TRBD2
CASSDGRSNSPLHF,TGTGCCAGCAGTGACGGCAGATCTAATTCACCCCTCCACTTT,TRBJ1-6,TRBV6-1,few,NA
CASSLSSRRDQPQHF,TGTGCCAGCAGCTTAAGTTCCCGAAGGGATCAGCCCCAGCATTTT,TRBJ1-5,TRBV5-6,few,NA
CASSQPGGNQPQHF,TGTGCCAGCAGTCAACCGGGTGGTAATCAGCCCCAGCATTTT,TRBJ1-5,TRBV28,NA,NA
CASSQATSRGRGETQYF,TGTGCCAGCAGCCAAGCAACATCTCGGGGCCGGGGAGAGACCCAGTACTTC,TRBJ2-5,TRBV4-2,NA,NA
CASSYRTRYEQYF,TGTGCCAGCAGTTATCGGACCAGGTACGAGCAGTACTTC,TRBJ2-7,TRBV6-5,NA,NA
CASSLYGGGAGNEQFF,TGTGCCAGCAGTTTATATGGCGGGGGGGCGGGGAATGAGCAGTTCTTC,TRBJ2-1,TRBV27,NA,TRBD2
CASTPGPTTNEKLFF,TGTGCCAGTACCCCGGGGCCAACAACTAATGAAAAACTGTTTTTT,TRBJ1-4,TRBV19,NA,NA
CASSLAKSADTQYF,TGCGCCAGCAGCTTGGCCAAAAGTGCAGATACGCAGTATTTT,TRBJ2-3,TRBV5-1,NA,NA
CASSLASGIDEQFF,TGTGCCAGCAGCTTAGCTTCAGGGATTGATGAGCAGTTCTTC,TRBJ2-1,TRBV11-3,NA,NA
CSVLLAIRGMNTEAFF,TGCAGCGTCCTCTTGGCGATTAGGGGGATGAACACTGAAGCTTTCTTT,TRBJ1-1,TRBV29-1,NA,NA
CASSYSGNNVFF,TGTGCCAGCAGTTACTCTGGCAATAATGTTTTCTTT,TRBJ1-1,TRBV6-5,NA,NA
CASSIRAGTTGLNTEAFF,TGTGCCAGTAGTATTAGAGCCGGGACTACAGGACTGAACACTGAAGCTTTCTTT,TRBJ1-1,TRBV19,NA,NA
CAISESLDTEAFF,TGTGCCATCAGTGAGTCGTTGGACACTGAAGCTTTCTTT,TRBJ1-1,TRBV10-3,few,NA
CAISENPGPNYGYTF,TGTGCCATCAGTGAAAACCCAGGGCCTAACTATGGCTACACCTTC,TRBJ1-2,TRBV10-3,few,NA
CASSLGGANQPQHF,TGCGCCAGCAGCTTGGGAGGGGCGAATCAGCCCCAGCATTTT,TRBJ1-5,TRBV5-1,few,NA
CASSQGLLSYEQYF,TGCGCCAGCAGCCAGGGACTTCTCTCCTACGAGCAGTACTTC,TRBJ2-7,TRBV4-1,NA,NA
CASSVGFQETQYF,TGTGCCAGCAGCGTAGGGTTCCAAGAGACCCAGTACTTC,TRBJ2-5,TRBV9,NA,NA
CAWSPGSGGNQPQHF,TGTGCCTGGAGTCCCGGGTCCGGGGGGAATCAGCCCCAGCATTTT,TRBJ1-5,TRBV30,NA,NA
CASTDNEQFF,TGTGCCAGTACAGACAATGAGCAGTTCTTC,TRBJ2-1,TRBV7-9,NA,NA
CASILGGLTNGYTF,TGTGCCAGCATCCTAGGGGGACTGACGAATGGCTACACCTTC,TRBJ1-2,TRBV6-1,NA,NA
CASSLLGGNSYEQYF,TGTGCCAGCAGCCTATTGGGAGGGAACTCCTACGAGCAGTACTTC,TRBJ2-7,TRBV14,NA,TRBD2
CATSRVIGSQGNEQYF,TGTGCCACCAGCAGAGTGATTGGGTCCCAGGGGAACGAGCAGTACTTC,TRBJ2-7,TRBV15,once,NA
CASMNAAVQADTQYF,TGCGCCAGCATGAATGCGGCGGTTCAGGCAGATACGCAGTATTTT,TRBJ2-3,TRBV5-1,NA,NA
CAWSMVSGANVLTF,TGTGCCTGGAGTATGGTCTCTGGGGCCAACGTCCTGACTTTC,TRBJ2-6,TRBV30,NA,NA
CASSETSDSNQPQHF,TGTGCCAGCAGTGAAACGTCAGATAGCAATCAGCCCCAGCATTTT,TRBJ1-5,TRBV2,NA,NA
CASSPQVKLGTTRDEQFF,TGTGCCAGCTCACCCCAGGTCAAGCTAGGCACTACGCGTGATGAGCAGTTCTTC,TRBJ2-1,TRBV18,NA,NA
CASSSTSGGRETQYF,TGTGCCAGCAGTTCGACTAGCGGGGGAAGAGAGACCCAGTACTTC,TRBJ2-5,TRBV6-6,NA,TRBD2
CASSGDNSPLHF,TGTGCCAGCAGTGGGGATAATTCACCCCTCCACTTT,TRBJ1-6,TRBV2,few,NA